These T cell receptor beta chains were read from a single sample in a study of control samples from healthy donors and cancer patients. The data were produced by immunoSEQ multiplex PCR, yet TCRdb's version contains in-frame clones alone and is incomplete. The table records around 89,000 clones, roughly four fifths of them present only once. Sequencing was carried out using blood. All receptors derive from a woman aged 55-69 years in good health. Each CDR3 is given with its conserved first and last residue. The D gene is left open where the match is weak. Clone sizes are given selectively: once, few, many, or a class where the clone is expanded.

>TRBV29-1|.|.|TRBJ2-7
TGCAGCGTTGAATTGGCAGACCTACCCTACGAGCAGTACTTC
CSVELADLPYEQYF
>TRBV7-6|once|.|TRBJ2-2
TGTGCCAGCAGCTTAGCGCCCCAGTTTACCGGGGAGCTGTTTTTT
CASSLAPQFTGELFF
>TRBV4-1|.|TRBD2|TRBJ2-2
TGCGCCAGCAGCCCGACTGGGACTAAGAACACCGGGGAGCTGTTTTTT
CASSPTGTKNTGELFF
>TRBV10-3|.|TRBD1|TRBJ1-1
TGTGCCATCAGTGAGAGGACAGGGCTGAACACTGAAGCTTTCTTT
CAISERTGLNTEAFF
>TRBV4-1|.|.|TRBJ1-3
TGCGCCAGCAGCCCAGGTCGGTTGGGAAACACCATATATTTT
CASSPGRLGNTIYF
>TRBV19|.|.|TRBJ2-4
TGTGCCAGTAGTATAGACGGCGGCGGAACTATTCAGTACTTC
CASSIDGGGTIQYF
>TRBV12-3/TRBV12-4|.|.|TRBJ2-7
TGTGCCAGCAGTTCGGACCTTTCCTACGAGCAGTACTTC
CASSSDLSYEQYF
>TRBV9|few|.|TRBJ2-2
TGTGCCAGCAGCGTAGGCCCCGCGGGCACCGGGGAGCTGTTTTTT
CASSVGPAGTGELFF
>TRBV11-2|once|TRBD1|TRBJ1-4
TGTGCCAGCAGCTTCCAGGACAGGCTTAATGAAAAACTGTTTTTT
CASSFQDRLNEKLFF
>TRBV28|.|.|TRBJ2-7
TGTGCCAGCAGTTCCTATTTCACCTACGAGCAGTACTTC
CASSSYFTYEQYF
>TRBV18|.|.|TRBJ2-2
TGTGCCAGCTCACCGGGGCGCGAAAGCACCGGGGAGCTGTTTTTT
CASSPGRESTGELFF
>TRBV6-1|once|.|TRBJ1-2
TGTGCCAGCAGTGAAGCGCGACGGGGCTATGGCTACACCTTC
CASSEARRGYGYTF
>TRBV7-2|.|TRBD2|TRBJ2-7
TGTGCCAGCAGCACGGGGGGGCTTTACGAGCAGTACTTC
CASSTGGLYEQYF
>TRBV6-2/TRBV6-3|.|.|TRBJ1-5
TGTGCCAGCAGTATAGGGACATTTAGCAATCAGCCCCAGCATTTT
CASSIGTFSNQPQHF
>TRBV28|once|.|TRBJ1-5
TGTGCCAGCAGTGCCGGAAAAACGGACCGATATCAGCCCCAGCATTTT
CASSAGKTDRYQPQHF
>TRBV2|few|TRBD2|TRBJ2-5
TGTGCCAGCAGGGACGGACTAGCGATGGAGACCCAGTACTTC
CASRDGLAMETQYF
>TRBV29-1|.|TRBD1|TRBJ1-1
TGCAGCGTTGGCCTACAGGGGGACACTGAAGCTTTCTTT
CSVGLQGDTEAFF
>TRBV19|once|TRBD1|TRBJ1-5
TGTGCCAGTAGTATAGGGACAGGGGCCAATCAGCCCCAGCATTTT
CASSIGTGANQPQHF
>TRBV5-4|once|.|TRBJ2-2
TGTGCCAGCAGTGACGGCATGACCGGGGAGCTGTTTTTT
CASSDGMTGELFF
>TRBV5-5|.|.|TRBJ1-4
TGTGCCAGCAGGCCCGGGACGGCTAATGAAAAACTGTTTTTT
CASRPGTANEKLFF
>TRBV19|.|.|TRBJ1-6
TGTGCCAGTAGTACCCGGGGCAAAAATAATTCACCCCTCCACTTT
CASSTRGKNNSPLHF
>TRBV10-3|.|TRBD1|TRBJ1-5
TGTGCCATCAGTGCTCGGACAGGGGTGAATCAGCCCCAGCATTTT
CAISARTGVNQPQHF
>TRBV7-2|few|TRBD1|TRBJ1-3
TGTGCCAGCAGCTTCCACAGGGGCGCTTCTGGAAACACCATATATTTT
CASSFHRGASGNTIYF
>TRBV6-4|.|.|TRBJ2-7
TGTGCCAGCAGTGACCCTAATGACAGAAAAAGCTCCTACGAGCAGTACTTC
CASSDPNDRKSSYEQYF
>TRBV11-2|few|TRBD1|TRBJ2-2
TGTGCCACCCCTATCGGACAGGCGAACACCGGGGAGCTGTTTTTT
CATPIGQANTGELFF
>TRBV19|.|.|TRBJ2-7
TGTGCCAGTAGTATAGGGACTTCTTCTCTATCCTACGAGCAGTACTTC
CASSIGTSSLSYEQYF
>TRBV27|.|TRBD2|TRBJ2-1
TGTGCCAGCAGTCAGGGATTAGCGGGAGTGGTTGAGCAGTTCTTC
CASSQGLAGVVEQFF
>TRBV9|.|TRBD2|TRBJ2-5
TGTGCCAGCAGCGTAGGGACTAGCGGGGAAGAGACCCAGTACTTC
CASSVGTSGEETQYF
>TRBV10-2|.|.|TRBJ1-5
TGCGCCAGCAGTGAGTCGGGGGGGCGAAATCAGCCCCAGCATTTT
CASSESGGRNQPQHF
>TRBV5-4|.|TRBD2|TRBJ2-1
TGTGCCAGCAGCTTGGAAGGGACTAGGGGAAATGAGCAGTTCTTC
CASSLEGTRGNEQFF
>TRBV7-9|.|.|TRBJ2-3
TGTGCCAGCAGCTTAAGTGAAGGGATCACAGATACGCAGTATTTT
CASSLSEGITDTQYF
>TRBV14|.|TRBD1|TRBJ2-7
TGTGCCAGCAGCCAGTCGGGACAGGGGTTCTACGAGCAGTACTTC
CASSQSGQGFYEQYF
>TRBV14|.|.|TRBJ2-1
TGTGCCAGCAGCCAAGATAAACTGTTCCTAGGCTCCTACAATGAGCAGTTCTTC
CASSQDKLFLGSYNEQFF
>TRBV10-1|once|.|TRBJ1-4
TGCGCCAGCAGTGGAACGCTGGGTGAAAAACTGTTTTTT
CASSGTLGEKLFF
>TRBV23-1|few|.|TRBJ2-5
TGCGCCAGCAGTCCCCCGGGACTCCAAGAGACCCAGTACTTC
CASSPPGLQETQYF
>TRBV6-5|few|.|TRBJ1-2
TGTGCCAGCAGTTTGGCCGCTACCCCCTATGGCTACACCTTC
CASSLAATPYGYTF
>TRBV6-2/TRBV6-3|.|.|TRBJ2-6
TGTGCCAGCAGTTTAGGAAGCTCTGGGGCCAACGTCCTGACTTTC
CASSLGSSGANVLTF